This T cell receptor (beta chain) was sequenced in a study of T cells in Graves' hyperthyroidism and ophthalmopathy. Turning to the study itself: Specimen type is peripheral blood, collected at initial diagnosis prior to any treatment.

Ophthalmopathy in the patients scored at least 3 on Clinical Activity Score and at least 4 on NOSPECS grade, lasting under 3 months. On the basis of clinical symptoms, serum thyroxine and TRAb, thyroid ultrasound and orbital computed tomography, diagnoses were made. RNA transcripts provided the source from which TCR beta CDR3 regions were amplified. The HTBI primer set drove a first-round RT-PCR of the TCR CDR3. Via MiXCR, TCRdb re-called the multiplex PCR reads, giving one row per CDR3 protein. Among about 480,000 distinct CDR3 sequences, roughly 24% were seen once, and the ten largest hold about 11%. Many counts were recorded for this clonotype. The antigen remains unidentified. General study results and limits: Ophthalmopathy could be told apart from stable hyperthyroidism with a 13 V-J model.

The CDR3 totals 16 residues. Unmatched junction bases numbered 6, after V lost 5 bases and J lost 5 bases. The V gene's germline CDR1 is SNHLY and CDR2 FYNNEI. Material for sequencing was blood. The chain carries TRBV2 and TRBJ2-2; 12 bases are shared with TRBD1. The origin of this receptor is a woman in her twenties or thirties with Graves' ophthalmopathy. CDR3 sequence reads: CASSRRDRGLTGELFF. As DNA, the CDR3 is TGTGCCAGCAGTCGCCGGGACAGGGGGCTGACCGGGGAGCTGTTTTTT.